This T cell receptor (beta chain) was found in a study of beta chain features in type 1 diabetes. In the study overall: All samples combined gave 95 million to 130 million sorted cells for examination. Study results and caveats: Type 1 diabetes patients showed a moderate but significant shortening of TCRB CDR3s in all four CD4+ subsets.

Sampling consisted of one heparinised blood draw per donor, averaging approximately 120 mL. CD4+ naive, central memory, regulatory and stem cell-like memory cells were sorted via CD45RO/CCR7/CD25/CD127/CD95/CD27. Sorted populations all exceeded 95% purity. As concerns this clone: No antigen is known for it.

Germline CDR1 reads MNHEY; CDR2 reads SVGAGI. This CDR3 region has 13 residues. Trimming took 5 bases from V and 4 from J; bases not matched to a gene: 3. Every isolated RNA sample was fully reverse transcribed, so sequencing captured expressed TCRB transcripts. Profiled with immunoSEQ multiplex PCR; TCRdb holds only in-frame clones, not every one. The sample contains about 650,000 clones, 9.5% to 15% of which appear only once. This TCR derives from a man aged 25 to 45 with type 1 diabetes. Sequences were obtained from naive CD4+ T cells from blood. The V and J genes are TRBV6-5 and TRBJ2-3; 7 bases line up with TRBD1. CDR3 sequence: CASSMQGADTQYF. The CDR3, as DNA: TGTGCCAGCAGTATGCAGGGGGCAGATACGCAGTATTTT.